The source of this TCR beta chain is a study of shared clonotypes between healthy human individuals. On the study more broadly: Sampling drew on donors who were a couple of women and a few men aged 18 to 49.

Comment on this clone: The antigen remains undetermined. Different DNA sequences within this sample yield the same CDR3.

General study points: Sharing across a few donors was seen in approximately 5.2% of naive CD4 clonotypes.

For sorted subsets, 150 to 200 ng DNA per replicate equaled about 30,000 T cell genomes. The table came from immunoSEQ multiplex PCR; TCRdb's copy has only in-frame clones and leaves some out. This sample has about 1.5 million clones, with roughly 95% found just once. The source material was naive CD4+ T cells sorted from blood. Subset in this sample: CD45RA+ positively selected. The receptor was derived from a man aged 25 to 40 in good health.

CDR3 sequence: CASNNRGSYEQYF. The CDR3 DNA sequence: TGTGCCAGTAATAACAGGGGATCCTACGAGCAGTACTTC. The chain links TRBV19 to TRBJ2-7; the match to TRBD1 covers 7 bases. Germline V CDR1 and CDR2: LNHDA, SQIVND (reference sequence). The V gene end was trimmed by 7 bases and the J gene end by 1 base; junction bases not matched to a gene: 4. CDR3 size: 13 residues.